The 26 T cell receptor beta chains below were found in one sample sequenced in a study of shared clonotypes between healthy human individuals. This table comes from immunoSEQ multiplex PCR, and its TCRdb copy is limited to in-frame clones, with some not included. Found here are around 2.3 million clones, roughly 95% of them singletons; the top ten hold around 0.13%. Sequenced sample: naive CD4+ T cells sorted from blood. Subset described: CD45RA+ positively selected. Receptor source: a man between 18 and 35 years old in good health.

This clone appeared a single time. The gene calls are TRBV18 and TRBJ2-5, with TRBD1 matching 11 bases. Trimming took 3 bases from V and 2 from J; bases not matched to a gene: 8. This CDR3 is built from 17 residues. From germline, CDR1 is KGHSH and CDR2 LQKENI. The DNA of the CDR3 is TGTGCCAGCTCACCTTCTCCGGGACAGGGGGTACAAGAGACCCAGTACTTC. This codes for CASSPSPGQGVQETQYF.

The chain couples TRBV30 to TRBJ1-1; D unclear. V was pared by 8 bases and J by 13 bases, with 14 bases between. Per germline, CDR1 GTSNPN and CDR2 SVGIG (reference sequence). The CDR3 is 9 residues long. CDR3 sequence reads: CAVGGLRFF. Here the CDR3 DNA reads TGTGCCGTCGGCGGATTGCGTTTCTTT.

The rearrangement uses TRBV2 and TRBJ2-1; 11 bases fit TRBD2. This CDR3 is 16 amino acids long. The V and J ends lost 5 bases and 7 bases, in that order; junction bases with no gene match: 10. Germline V CDR1 and CDR2: SNHLY, FYNNEI. DNA for the CDR3: TGTGCCAGCAGTCCAACGACTAGCGGGACTGCAAATGAGCAGTTCTTC. Its protein is CASSPTTSGTANEQFF.

The CDR3 sequence: CASCRDRGHEQYF. The CDR3 nucleotides read TGTGCCAGCTGCCGAGACAGGGGCCACGAGCAGTACTTC. The rearrangement joins TRBV6-1 to TRBJ2-7; TRBD1 matches at 8 bases. V gave up 8 bases and J gave up 5 bases; unmatched junction bases: 8. This CDR3 spans 13 amino acids. Germline V lookup: CDR1 MNHNS, CDR2 SASEGT.

The gene calls are TRBV28 and TRBJ1-5; D gene ambiguous. The V gene's germline CDR1 is MDHEN and CDR2 SYDVKM. Trimming pared 2 bases from V and 3 bases from J, leaving 8 bases between. The CDR3 has 14 residues. CDR3 coding DNA: TGTGCCAGCAGTTTAGGCAGATACAATCAGCCCCAGCATTTT. This sequence encodes CASSLGRYNQPQHF.

V gene TRBV7-9 combines with J gene TRBJ2-1, with 9 positions matching TRBD2. The CDR3 is made up of 16 amino acids. Germline assignment: CDR1 SEHNR and CDR2 FQNEAQ (reference sequence). V gave up 3 bases and J gave up 0 bases; unmatched junction bases: 3. The CDR3 DNA is TGTGCCAGCAGCTTGACTAGCGGAAACTCCTACAATGAGCAGTTCTTC. Residues: CASSLTSGNSYNEQFF.

The V gene is TRBV6-5, the J gene TRBJ1-2; 7 bases map to TRBD1. The CDR3 totals 15 residues. V gave up 4 bases and J gave up 3 bases; unmatched junction bases: 8. CDR1 and CDR2 (germline): MNHEY, SVGAGI. Here the CDR3 DNA reads TGTGCCAGCAGTTTTCGGCCAGGGGGTCACTATGGCTACACCTTC. It encodes CASSFRPGGHYGYTF.

The chain combines TRBV5-1 with TRBJ2-3, with 7 bases identical to TRBD1. The CDR3 consists of 16 residues. V was clipped by 2 bases and J by 2 bases; unmatched bases: 8. Germline lookup yields CDR1 SGHRS and CDR2 YFSETQ. This chain's CDR3 is CASSFGSGQVTDTQYF. The CDR3 region has the DNA TGCGCCAGCAGCTTTGGTAGTGGACAGGTCACAGATACGCAGTATTTT.

The genes are TRBV28 and TRBJ1-2; 8 bases align to TRBD1. The CDR3 spans 13 residues. Trimming removed 4 bases from V and 7 bases from J; junction bases left unmatched: 5. The germline V gene encodes CDR1 MDHEN and CDR2 SYDVKM. The CDR3 protein is CASSSQDRVGYTF. The CDR3 DNA reads TGTGCCAGCAGTTCACAGGACAGGGTTGGCTACACCTTC.

The CDR3 coding sequence is TGTGCCAGCAGTTTGGGGCGGGTAGGCAGAACAGATACGCAGTATTTT. Its protein is CASSLGRVGRTDTQYF. The J gene is TRBJ2-3, the V gene TRBV28, with D possibly called TRBD1 or TRBD2 (5 bases each). This CDR3 contains 16 residues. Germline lookup yields CDR1 MDHEN and CDR2 SYDVKM. The V end lost 3 bases, the J end lost 3 bases, and 16 bases lay between the germline ends. Full variable domain (rest looked up from reference TRBV28 and TRBJ2-3): DVKVTQSSRYLVKRTGEKVFLECVQDMDHENMFWYRQDPGLGLRLIYFSYDVKMKEKGDIPEGYSVSREKKERFSLILESASTNQTSMYLCASSLGRVGRTDTQYFGPGTRLTVL.

V and J are TRBV7-9 and TRBJ2-7; D is ambiguous. The CDR3 extends over 16 amino acids. Germline CDR1 is SEHNR and CDR2 is FQNEAQ (reference sequence). V gave up 7 bases and J gave up 3 bases, with 22 bases separating them. The chain's CDR3 is CASNRGSVPLFYEQYF. The CDR3, as DNA: TGTGCCAGCAACCGCGGTTCAGTCCCTTTATTCTACGAGCAGTACTTC.

The rearrangement links TRBV10-1 to TRBJ1-5, with TRBD1 identical over 8 bases. Germline assignment: CDR1 WNHNN and CDR2 SYGVQD (reference sequence). V shed 4 bases, J shed 9 bases, and the junction held 8 bases outside the gene matches. The CDR3 has 14 amino acids. In DNA form, the CDR3 reads TGCGCCAGCAGTGGGGGGACAGGACTGGCGCCCCAGCATTTT. Its protein is CASSGGTGLAPQHF.

The chain links TRBV25-1 to TRBJ2-2; tentative D call: TRBD2 (6 bases). The CDR3 sequence is 15 residues long. Germline loops: CDR1 MGHDK, CDR2 SYGVNS. The germline V and J ends were trimmed by 3 bases and 4 bases, with 12 bases remaining between them. CDR3 in amino acids: CASSDPREATGELFF. The CDR3 nucleotides are TGTGCCAGCAGTGATCCGAGGGAGGCCACCGGGGAGCTGTTTTTT.

V and J are TRBV6-5 and TRBJ2-5; 8 bases align to TRBD1. V dropped 6 bases and J dropped 4; count of bases not matched to a gene: 7. Germline V gene sequence: CDR1 MNHEY, CDR2 SVGAGI. The length of the CDR3 is 14 residues. The CDR3 nucleotides are TGTGCCAGCAGCCGCGGACAGGGAGGAGAGACCCAGTACTTC. Its translation is CASSRGQGGETQYF.

V usage is TRBV10-3 and J usage is TRBJ2-3; 9 nucleotides align to TRBD2. Germline V gene lookup returns CDR1 ENHRY and CDR2 SYGVKD. This CDR3 spans 14 amino acids. The V and J ends lost 8 bases and 3 bases, in that order; junction bases with no gene match: 6. The CDR3 spells CAIGDAGGTDTQYF. CDR3 DNA: TGTGCCATCGGGGACGCGGGGGGGACAGATACGCAGTATTTT.

The J gene is TRBJ1-1, the V gene TRBV6-6; the D is unclear. Germline V lookup: CDR1 MNHNY, CDR2 SVGAGI (reference sequence). V lost 0 bases and J 0 bases, leaving 8 bases between the germline ends. The CDR3 spans 15 residues. The CDR3 here is CASSYSGRLNTEAFF. The CDR3 nucleotides read TGTGCCAGCAGTTACTCGGGTCGCCTGAACACTGAAGCTTTCTTT.

This sequence joins TRBV5-4 and TRBJ2-4; 9 nucleotides agree with TRBD2. The V and J ends lost 0 bases and 8 bases, in that order; junction bases with no gene match: 6. From germline, CDR1 is SGHNT and CDR2 YYREEE (reference sequence). CDR3 length: 15 amino acids. The CDR3 DNA reads TGTGCCAGCAGCTTGGGCGGGAGGGCCGGTGACATTCAGTACTTC. This encodes CASSLGGRAGDIQYF. Using reference TRBV5-4 and TRBJ2-4 for the parts outside the CDR3, the full variable domain is ETGVTQSPTHLIKTRGQQVTLRCSSQSGHNTVSWYQQALGQGPQFIFQYYREEENGRGNFPPRFSGLQFPNYSSELNVNALELDDSALYLCASSLGGRAGDIQYFGAGTRLSVL.

This chain joins TRBV4-1 and TRBJ1-6; D perhaps matches TRBD1 (6 bases). The V end lost 5 bases, the J end lost 7 bases, and 15 bases lay between the germline ends. Germline values: CDR1 MGHRA, CDR2 YSYEKL. The CDR3 is 15 amino acids. The CDR3 reads CASSEGVERNSPLHF. In DNA form, the CDR3 reads TGCGCCAGCAGCGAGGGGGTTGAGAGGAATTCACCCCTCCACTTT.

Regarding this clone: Other nucleotide sequences from this sample produce the same CDR3. The chain employs TRBV5-4 and TRBJ2-5, with D perhaps TRBD2 (5 bases). CDR1 and CDR2 (germline): SGHNT, YYREEE (reference sequence). The CDR3 length is 13 residues. With 4 bases removed from V and 2 bases from J, the gap between germline ends came to 9 bases. The DNA of the CDR3 is TGTGCCAGCAGCCCGGGCGGGCAAGAGACCCAGTACTTC. Amino acids: CASSPGGQETQYF.

With respect to this clone: The sample holds other DNA sequences that translate to the same CDR3. The chain has TRBV4-1 and TRBJ2-2, with a possible D match to TRBD2 (6 bases). Germline CDR1 is MGHRA and CDR2 is YSYEKL. Trimming removed 1 base from V and 1 base from J, with 7 bases in between. This CDR3 region has 15 residues. CDR3 bases: TGCGCCAGCAGCCAAGTGGGGGGGAACACCGGGGAGCTGTTTTTT. It encodes CASSQVGGNTGELFF.

The chain employs TRBV4-3 and TRBJ2-7; 8 bases agree with TRBD1. V lost 0 bases, J lost 2 bases, and 6 bases stayed unmatched. The CDR3 loop spans 16 amino acids. Germline V lookup: CDR1 LGHNA, CDR2 YSLEER. The CDR3 loop is CASSQDLTGEPYEQYF. The CDR3 DNA reads as TGCGCCAGCAGCCAAGACCTGACAGGGGAGCCCTACGAGCAGTACTTC.

The chain couples TRBV6-1 to TRBJ2-2, with 13 nucleotides matching TRBD2. V was pared by 6 bases and J by 8 bases, with 3 bases of the junction left unmatched. Germline CDR1 and CDR2: MNHNS and SASEGT. The CDR3 consists of 14 residues. The chain's CDR3 is CASSGLAGEGELFF. CDR3 coding DNA: TGTGCCAGCAGCGGACTAGCGGGAGAGGGGGAGCTGTTTTTT.

In this sample, this clone turned up once. The chain uses TRBV10-3 and TRBJ2-7; D is perhaps TRBD2 (6 bases). Trimming shortened V by 5 bases and J by 2 bases, and 13 bases separated the two germline ends. The CDR3 sequence is 14 residues long. The germline V gene encodes CDR1 ENHRY and CDR2 SYGVKD. The CDR3 protein is CAISWDSTTYEQYF. CDR3 bases: TGTGCCATCAGTTGGGACTCTACAACCTACGAGCAGTACTTC.

As regards this clone: The sample carries other DNA sequences with the same CDR3. For the CDR3, the DNA is TGTGCCAGCAGCTTCACAGTGAACACTGAAGCTTTCTTT. It is translated as CASSFTVNTEAFF. This sequence joins TRBV7-8 and TRBJ1-1; no reliable D call. CDR1 and CDR2 from the germline V gene are SGHVS and FQNEAQ. The CDR3 has 13 residues. With 3 bases removed from V and 0 bases from J, the gap between germline ends came to 5 bases. Combining the CDR3 with reference TRBV7-8 and TRBJ1-1 gives the whole variable domain GAGVSQSPRYKVAKRGQDVALRCDPISGHVSLFWYQQALGQGPEFLTYFQNEAQLDKSGLPSDRFFAERPEGSVSTLKIQRTQQEDSAVYLCASSFTVNTEAFFGQGTRLTVV.

V usage is TRBV14 and J usage is TRBJ1-2; 10 nucleotides align to TRBD1. CDR1 is SGHDN and CDR2 is FVKESK in the germline V gene. J was trimmed by 8 bases and V by 4 bases; bases with no gene match: 16. The CDR3 is 17 residues long. In nucleotides, the CDR3 is TGTGCCAGCAGCCGGAGTATAGACCGACAGGGGGCGCGAGGCTACACCTTC. Its protein product is CASSRSIDRQGARGYTF.

The V gene is TRBV28, the J gene TRBJ1-6; D call uncertain. Trimming took 4 bases from V and 8 from J, leaving 6 bases between them. Germline-derived CDR1 and CDR2 are MDHEN and SYDVKM. The CDR3 spans 12 residues. The DNA for the CDR3 is TGTGCCAGCAGTTCCGTTGATTCACCCCTCCACTTT. Translating gives CASSSVDSPLHF.